Listed here is a single T cell receptor beta chain. The data derive from a study of T cell responses to AZD1222 COVID-19 vaccine. Study as a whole: Second-dose intervals of approximately 4 or approximately 12 weeks were pooled.

The CDR3 sequence is 14 residues long. Trimming left V 4 bases short and J 4 bases short, with 14 bases between. The germline gives CDR1 SGHDT, CDR2 YYEEEE. Using immunoSEQ multiplex PCR, the repertoire was profiled, and TCRdb retains in-frame clones only, with some absent. The top ten hold less than 25% of the sample, which has some 86,000 clones, 70% to 90% seen once. The receptor's source is an adult in good health. The source material was peripheral blood, sampled on day 0 of AZD1222 vaccination. J is TRBJ2-5 and V is TRBV5-6; D call uncertain. The CDR3: CASSPGGYSETQYF. In DNA, the CDR3 is TGTGCCAGCAGCCCCGGTGGGTATTCAGAGACCCAGTACTTC.